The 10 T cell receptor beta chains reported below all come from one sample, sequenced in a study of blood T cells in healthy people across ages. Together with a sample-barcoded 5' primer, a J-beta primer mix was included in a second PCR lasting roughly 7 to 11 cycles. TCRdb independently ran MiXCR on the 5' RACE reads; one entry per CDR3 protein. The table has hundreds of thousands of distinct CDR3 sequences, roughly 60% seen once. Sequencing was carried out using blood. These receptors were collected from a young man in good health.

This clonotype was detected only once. The CDR3 bases are TGTGCCAGCAGCTTCCGACAGGCTAGCACAGATACGCAGTATTTT. The encoded protein is CASSFRQASTDTQYF. The V and J genes are TRBV7-2 and TRBJ2-3; a possible D gene is TRBD1 (6 bases). V was cut by 3 bases and J by 0 bases, with 10 bases left in between. Germline CDR1 reads SGHTA; CDR2 reads FQGNSA. This CDR3 spans 15 amino acids.

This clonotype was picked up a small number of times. The DNA for the CDR3 is TGCAGCTACAGCGGGGGCAGATCCTACGAGCAGTACTTC. The encoded protein is CSYSGGRSYEQYF. This chain connects TRBV29-1 to TRBJ2-7, with 8 bases that match TRBD2. The V gene end was trimmed by 8 bases and the J gene end by 1 base; junction bases not matched to a gene: 7. CDR1 and CDR2 from the germline V gene are SQVTM and ANQGSEA. This CDR3 has 13 amino acids.

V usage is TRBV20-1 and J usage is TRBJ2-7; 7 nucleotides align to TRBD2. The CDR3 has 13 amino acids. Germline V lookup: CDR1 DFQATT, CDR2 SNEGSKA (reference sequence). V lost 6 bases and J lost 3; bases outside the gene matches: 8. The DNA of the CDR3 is TGCAGTGCCCCCGGGACTATATACTACGAGCAGTACTTC. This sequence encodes CSAPGTIYYEQYF.

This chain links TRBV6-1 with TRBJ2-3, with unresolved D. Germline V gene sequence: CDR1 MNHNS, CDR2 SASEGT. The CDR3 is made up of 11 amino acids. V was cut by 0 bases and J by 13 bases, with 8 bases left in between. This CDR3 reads CASSEADFEYF. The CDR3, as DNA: TGTGCCAGCAGTGAAGCTGACTTCGAGTATTTT.

CDR3 in amino acids: CASSLDGADSTDTQYF. CDR3 DNA: TGTGCCAGCAGCTTAGATGGGGCGGATAGCACAGATACGCAGTATTTT. The rearrangement joins TRBV11-2 to TRBJ2-3; tentatively, D is TRBD1 (5 bases). Trimming took 0 bases from V and 0 from J, leaving 10 bases between them. In germline, CDR1 is SGHAT, CDR2 FQNNGV. CDR3 length: 16 residues. The variable domain in full, completed from reference TRBV11-2 and TRBJ2-3, reads EAGVAQSPRYKIIEKRQSVAFWCNPISGHATLYWYQQILGQGPKLLIQFQNNGVVDDSQLPKDRFSAERLKGVDSTLKIQPAKLEDSAVYLCASSLDGADSTDTQYFGPGTRLTVL.

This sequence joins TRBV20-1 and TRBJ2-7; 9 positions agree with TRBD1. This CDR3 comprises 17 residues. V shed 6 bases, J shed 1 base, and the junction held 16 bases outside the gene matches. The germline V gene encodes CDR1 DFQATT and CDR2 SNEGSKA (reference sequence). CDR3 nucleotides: TGCAGTGCCTCACCCATGCCGACAGGGGGACAATCCTACGAGCAGTACTTC. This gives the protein CSASPMPTGGQSYEQYF.

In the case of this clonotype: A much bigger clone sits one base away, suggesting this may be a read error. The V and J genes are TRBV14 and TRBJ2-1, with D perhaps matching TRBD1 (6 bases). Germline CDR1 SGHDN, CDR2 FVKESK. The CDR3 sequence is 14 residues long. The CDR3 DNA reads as TGTGCCAGCAGGGGGGCAGGGGCCAACAATAAGCAGTTCTTC. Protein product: CASRGAGANNKQFF.

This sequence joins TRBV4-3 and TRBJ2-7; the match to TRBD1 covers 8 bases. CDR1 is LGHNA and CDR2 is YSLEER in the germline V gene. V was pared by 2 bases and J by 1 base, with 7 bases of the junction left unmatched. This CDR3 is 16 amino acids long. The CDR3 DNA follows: TGCGCCAGCAGCCAACGTACCAGGACAGGGTCCTACGAGCAGTACTTC. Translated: CASSQRTRTGSYEQYF.

CDR3: CSVVVRAVYNEQFF. DNA of the CDR3: TGCAGCGTTGTAGTCCGAGCGGTGTACAATGAGCAGTTCTTC. This sequence joins TRBV29-1 and TRBJ2-1, with a tentative D call TRBD2 (5 bases). The V and J ends lost 4 bases and 4 bases respectively, with 14 bases between them. The CDR3 has 14 residues. Germline CDR1 and CDR2: SQVTM and ANQGSEA.

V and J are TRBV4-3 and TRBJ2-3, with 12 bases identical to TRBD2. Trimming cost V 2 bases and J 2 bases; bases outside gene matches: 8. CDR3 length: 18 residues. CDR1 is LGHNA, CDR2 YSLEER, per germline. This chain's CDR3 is CASSQQLGLAGTTDTQYF. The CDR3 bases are TGCGCCAGCAGCCAACAATTAGGACTAGCGGGAACCACAGATACGCAGTATTTT.